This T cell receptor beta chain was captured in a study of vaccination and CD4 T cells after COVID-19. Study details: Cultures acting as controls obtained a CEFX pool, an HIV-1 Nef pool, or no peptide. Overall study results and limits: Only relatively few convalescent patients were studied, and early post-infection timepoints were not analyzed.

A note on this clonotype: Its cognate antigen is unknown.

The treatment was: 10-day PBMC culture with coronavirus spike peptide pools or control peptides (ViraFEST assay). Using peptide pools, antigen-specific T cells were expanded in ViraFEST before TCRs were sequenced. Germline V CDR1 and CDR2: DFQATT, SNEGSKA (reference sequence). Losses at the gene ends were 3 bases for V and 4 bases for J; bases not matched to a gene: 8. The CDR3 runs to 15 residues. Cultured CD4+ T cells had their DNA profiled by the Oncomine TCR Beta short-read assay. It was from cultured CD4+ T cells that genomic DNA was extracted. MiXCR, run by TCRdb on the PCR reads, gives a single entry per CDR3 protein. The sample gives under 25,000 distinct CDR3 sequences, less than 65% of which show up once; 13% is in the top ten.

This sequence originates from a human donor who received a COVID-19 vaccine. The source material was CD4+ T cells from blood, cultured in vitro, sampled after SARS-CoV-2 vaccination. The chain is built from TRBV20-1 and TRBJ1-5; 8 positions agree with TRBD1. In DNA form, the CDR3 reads TGCAGTGCTAGCTCCGACAGGGGAGGTAATCAGCCCCAGCATTTT. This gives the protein CSASSDRGGNQPQHF.